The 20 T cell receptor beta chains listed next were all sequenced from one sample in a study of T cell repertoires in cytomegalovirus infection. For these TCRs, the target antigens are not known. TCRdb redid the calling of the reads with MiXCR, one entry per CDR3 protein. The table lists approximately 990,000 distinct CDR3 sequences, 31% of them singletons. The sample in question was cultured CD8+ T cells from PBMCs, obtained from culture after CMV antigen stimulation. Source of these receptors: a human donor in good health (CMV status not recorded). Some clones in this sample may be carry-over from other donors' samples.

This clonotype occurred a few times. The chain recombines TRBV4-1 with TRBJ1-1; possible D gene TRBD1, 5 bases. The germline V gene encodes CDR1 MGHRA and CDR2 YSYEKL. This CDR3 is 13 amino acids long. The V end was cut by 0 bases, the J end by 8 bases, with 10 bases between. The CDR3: CASSQDRQGEAFF. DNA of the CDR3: TGCGCCAGCAGCCAAGATAGGCAGGGAGAAGCTTTCTTT.

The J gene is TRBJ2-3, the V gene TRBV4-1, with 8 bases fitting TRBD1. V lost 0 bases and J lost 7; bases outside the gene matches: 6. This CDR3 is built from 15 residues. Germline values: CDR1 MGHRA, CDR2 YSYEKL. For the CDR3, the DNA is TGCGCCAGCAGCCAAGAAAGCAGGGGGCTGTATACGCAGTATTTT. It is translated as CASSQESRGLYTQYF.

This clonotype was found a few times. The CDR3 region is CASSPLPTGGSYEQYF. The CDR3 bases are TGTGCCAGCAGCCCCCTTCCCACAGGGGGCTCCTACGAGCAGTACTTC. This chain joins TRBV7-6 and TRBJ2-7, with 8 nucleotides matching TRBD1. Germline V lookup: CDR1 SGHVS, CDR2 FNYEAQ. This CDR3 contains 16 residues. The V segment lost 5 bases and the J segment 0 bases; nucleotides outside the gene matches: 9. Full variable domain (remainder filled in from reference TRBV7-6 and TRBJ2-7): GAGVSQSPRYKVTKRGQDVALRCDPISGHVSLYWYRQALGQGPEFLTYFNYEAQQDKSGLPNDRFSAERPEGSISTLTIQRTEQRDSAMYRCASSPLPTGGSYEQYFGPGTRLTVT.

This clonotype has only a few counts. This CDR3 is CASSFDLPADTQYF. CDR3 DNA sequence: TGTGCCAGCAGTTTTGATCTGCCGGCAGATACGCAGTATTTT. This sequence joins TRBV28 and TRBJ2-3; D uncertain. Germline values: CDR1 MDHEN, CDR2 SYDVKM. The V gene lost 3 bases and the J gene lost 4 bases, with 11 bases spanning the gap. The length of the CDR3 is 14 residues.

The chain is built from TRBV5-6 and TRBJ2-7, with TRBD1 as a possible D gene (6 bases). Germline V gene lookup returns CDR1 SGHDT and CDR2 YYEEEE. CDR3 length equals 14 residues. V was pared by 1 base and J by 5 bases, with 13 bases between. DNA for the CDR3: TGTGCCAGCAGCTTGAAGGGACATCGGGACGAGCAGTACGTC. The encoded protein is CASSLKGHRDEQYV.

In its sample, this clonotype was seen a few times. The DNA of the CDR3 is TGTGCCAGCAGTTTTCGACTAGCGGGGGGGCGGAATGAGCAGTTCTTC. Translating gives CASSFRLAGGRNEQFF. This sequence joins TRBV12-3 or TRBV12-4 and TRBJ2-1, with 14 bases aligning to TRBD2. This CDR3 has 16 amino acids. V dropped 3 bases and J dropped 7; count of bases not matched to a gene: 5.

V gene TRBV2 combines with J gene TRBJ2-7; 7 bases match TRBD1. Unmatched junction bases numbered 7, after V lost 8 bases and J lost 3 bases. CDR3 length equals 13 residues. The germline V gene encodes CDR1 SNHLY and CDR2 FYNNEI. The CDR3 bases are TGTGCCAGCTCGACAGGGATGAACTACGAGCAGTACGTC. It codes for CASSTGMNYEQYV.

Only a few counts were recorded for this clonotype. In DNA form, the CDR3 reads TGCGCCAGCAGCCAAGATTCGGCTACATCCGGGGAGCTGTTTTTT. It specifies CASSQDSATSGELFF. V gene TRBV4-3 combines with J gene TRBJ2-2; D is unresolved. CDR1 LGHNA and CDR2 YSLEER come from the germline V gene. This CDR3 has 15 residues. Trimming pared 0 bases from V and 6 bases from J, leaving 11 bases between.

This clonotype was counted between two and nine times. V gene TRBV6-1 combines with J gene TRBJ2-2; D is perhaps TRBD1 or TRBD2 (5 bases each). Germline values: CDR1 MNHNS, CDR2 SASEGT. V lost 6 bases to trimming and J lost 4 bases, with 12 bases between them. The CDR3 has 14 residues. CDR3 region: CASRRGDLTGELFF. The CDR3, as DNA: TGTGCCAGCAGGAGGGGAGATCTCACCGGGGAGCTGTTTTTT.

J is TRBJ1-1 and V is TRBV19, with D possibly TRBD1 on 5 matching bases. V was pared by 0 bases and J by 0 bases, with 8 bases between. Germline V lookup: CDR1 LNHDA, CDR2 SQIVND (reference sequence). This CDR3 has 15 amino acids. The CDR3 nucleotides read TGTGCCAGTAGTATAGATGGGGGTCTGAACACTGAAGCTTTCTTT. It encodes CASSIDGGLNTEAFF.

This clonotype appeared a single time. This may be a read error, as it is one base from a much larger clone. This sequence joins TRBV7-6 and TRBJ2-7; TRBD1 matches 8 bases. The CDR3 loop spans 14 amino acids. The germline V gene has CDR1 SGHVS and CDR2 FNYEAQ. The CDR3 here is CTSSQRQGRDEQYF. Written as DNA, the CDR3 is TGTACCAGCAGCCAACGACAGGGGCGGGACGAGCAGTACTTC. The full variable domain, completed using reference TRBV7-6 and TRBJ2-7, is GAGVSQSPRYKVTKRGQDVALRCDPISGHVSLYWYRQALGQGPEFLTYFNYEAQQDKSGLPNDRFSAERPEGSISTLTIQRTEQRDSAMYRCTSSQRQGRDEQYFGPGTRLTVT.

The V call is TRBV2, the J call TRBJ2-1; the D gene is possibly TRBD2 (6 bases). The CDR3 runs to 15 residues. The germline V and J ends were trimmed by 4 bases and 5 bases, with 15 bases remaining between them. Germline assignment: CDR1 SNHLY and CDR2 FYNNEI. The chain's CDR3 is CASSAGVPLNNEQFF. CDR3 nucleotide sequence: TGTGCCAGCAGTGCGGGAGTCCCGCTCAACAATGAGCAGTTCTTC. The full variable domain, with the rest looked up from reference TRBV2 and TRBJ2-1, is EPEVTQTPSHQVTQMGQEVILRCVPISNHLYFYWYRQILGQKVEFLVSFYNNEISEKSEIFDDQFSVERPDGSNFTLKIRSTKLEDSAMYFCASSAGVPLNNEQFFGPGTRLTVL.

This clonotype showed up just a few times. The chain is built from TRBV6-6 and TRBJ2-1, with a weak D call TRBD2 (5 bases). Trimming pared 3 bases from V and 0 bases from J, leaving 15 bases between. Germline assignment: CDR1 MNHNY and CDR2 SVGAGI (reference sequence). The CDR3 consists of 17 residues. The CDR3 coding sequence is TGTGCCAGCAGTTATAAAGGACTTCAAAGCTCCTACAATGAGCAGTTCTTC. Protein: CASSYKGLQSSYNEQFF.

In DNA, the CDR3 is TGTGCCAGCAGTGAAGCTGGCAACAGGGCCAACTCTGAAGCTTTCTTT. Protein: CASSEAGNRANSEAFF. J is TRBJ1-1 and V is TRBV6-1; tentative D call: TRBD1 (6 bases). Deletions cut 0 bases from V and 6 bases from J, with 17 bases between. The CDR3 totals 16 residues. The germline gives CDR1 MNHNS, CDR2 SASEGT.

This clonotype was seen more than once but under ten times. CDR3 sequence reads: CATSSQAGGYNEQFF. CDR3 sequence (DNA): TGTGCCACCAGCAGTCAAGCGGGGGGGTACAATGAGCAGTTCTTC. This rearrangement joins TRBV15 to TRBJ2-1, with 10 positions matching TRBD2. CDR1 is LNHNV and CDR2 is YYDKDF in the germline V gene (reference sequence). CDR3 size: 15 residues. With 3 bases clipped from V and 4 bases from J, the junction kept 3 bases outside the gene matches.

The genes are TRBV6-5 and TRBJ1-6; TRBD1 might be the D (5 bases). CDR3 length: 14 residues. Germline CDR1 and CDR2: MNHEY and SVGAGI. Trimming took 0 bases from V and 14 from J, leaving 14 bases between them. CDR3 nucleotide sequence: TGTGCCAGCAGTTACTCGGGACCCCTGTCGGCCCTCCACTTT. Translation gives CASSYSGPLSALHF.

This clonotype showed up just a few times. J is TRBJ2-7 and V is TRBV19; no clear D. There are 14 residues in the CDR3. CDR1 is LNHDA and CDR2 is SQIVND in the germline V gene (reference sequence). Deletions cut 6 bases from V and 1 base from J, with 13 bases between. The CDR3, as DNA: TGTGCCAGTAGCCCAACAGCTAGTTCCTACGAGCAGTACTTC. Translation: CASSPTASSYEQYF.

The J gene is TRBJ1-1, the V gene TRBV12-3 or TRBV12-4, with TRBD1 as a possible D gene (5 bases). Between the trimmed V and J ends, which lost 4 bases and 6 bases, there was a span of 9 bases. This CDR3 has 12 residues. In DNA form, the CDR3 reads TGTGCCAGCAGTTCAGGGACGGCTGAAGCTTTCTTT. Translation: CASSSGTAEAFF.

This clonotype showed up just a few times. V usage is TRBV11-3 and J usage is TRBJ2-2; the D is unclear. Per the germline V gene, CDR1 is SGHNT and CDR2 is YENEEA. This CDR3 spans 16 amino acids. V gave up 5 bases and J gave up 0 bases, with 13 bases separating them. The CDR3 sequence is CASSSIETSNTGELFF. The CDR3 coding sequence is TGTGCCAGCAGCAGTATTGAGACTTCGAACACCGGGGAGCTGTTTTTT.

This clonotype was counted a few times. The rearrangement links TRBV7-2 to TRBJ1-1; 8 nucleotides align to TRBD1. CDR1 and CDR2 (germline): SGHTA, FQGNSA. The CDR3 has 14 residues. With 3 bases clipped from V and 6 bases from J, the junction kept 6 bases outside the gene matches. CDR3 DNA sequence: TGTGCCAGCAGCTTCCTAGGACAGGGCCCTGAAGCTTTCTTT. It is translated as CASSFLGQGPEAFF.